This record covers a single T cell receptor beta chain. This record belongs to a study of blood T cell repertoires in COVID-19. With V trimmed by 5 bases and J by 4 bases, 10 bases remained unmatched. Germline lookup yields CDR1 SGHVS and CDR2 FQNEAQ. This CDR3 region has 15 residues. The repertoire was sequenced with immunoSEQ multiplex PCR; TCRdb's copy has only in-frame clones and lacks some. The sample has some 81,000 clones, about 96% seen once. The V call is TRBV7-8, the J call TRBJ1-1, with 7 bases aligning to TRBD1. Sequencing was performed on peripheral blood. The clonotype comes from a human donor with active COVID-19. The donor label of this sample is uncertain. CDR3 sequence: CASSPERGRPTEAFF. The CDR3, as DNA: TGTGCCAGCAGCCCCGAAAGGGGGCGCCCCACTGAAGCTTTCTTT.